Described below is a single TCR beta chain sequence and its context. Its antigen is not yet known. Per-base qualities were not stored, and no clone one base away is much larger. Libraries were prepared through the immunoSEQ multiplex PCR assay. DNA from the cultured and isolated CD4+ T cells underwent TCR beta CDR3 sequencing. The authors' pipeline ran thus. Non-productive TCR sequences were discarded, and reads were trimmed to the CDR3 region, with only CDR3s of 7 or more amino acids retained. The MANAFEST web app was used to identify antigen-specific clonotypes by comparing expansion in peptide wells with expansion in reference cultures. To count as positive, a clone had to show expansion at FDR<0.05 compared with the reference and with all other wells, an odds ratio above 5, and a frequency above 0.1% in two replicate wells. Cross-reactive clonotypes were defined as significantly expanded in SARS-CoV-2 spike wells and in at least one common cold coronavirus spike condition. Using the stringdist R package, CDR3 similarity was measured by Levenshtein distance, and unrooted trees were constructed with ape in R 3.6.1. TCRdb retrieved this table from immuneACCESS and kept in-frame rearrangements only. Not all clones are present; in checked studies, unresolved V genes account for under half, and no reason is known for the remainder. V and J calls and clone size follow that table, whereas D and trimming were derived from the DNA. This sample comprises about 45,000 clones, approximately 70% of them detected only once. The top ten constitute roughly 7.2% of the sample.

Cut back by 1 base and 3 bases, the V and J ends lie 9 bases apart. Based on the germline V gene, the CDR1 and CDR2 sequences are SGHAT and FQNNGV. Its CDR3 holds 15 amino acids, cysteine through phenylalanine. The retained sequence is limited to the CDR3, 45 bases, with the frame set at the first base. After around ten days of culture, CD4+ T cells were isolated with the EasySep CD4+ T cell isolation kit. Each participant received two doses of an mRNA SARS-CoV-2 vaccine, either BNT162b2 or mRNA-1273. The absence of prior SARS-CoV-2 infection in healthy vaccine recipients was confirmed by negative nucleocapsid antibodies before and after vaccination. On days 3 and 7, half of the culture medium was replaced with fresh IL-2-containing medium. Each peptide stimulation condition was cultured in triplicate wells unless otherwise noted. PBMC were separated from whole blood using Ficoll-Paque Plus gradient centrifugation and were then either cryopreserved at -140C or used fresh. The QIAamp micro DNA kit was used to extract genomic DNA from the cultured CD4+ T cells.

The sample originates from a study of vaccination effects on CD4 cells after COVID-19 (dated by TCRdb to between 2021 and 2024). About the full investigation: To identify antigen-specific CD4+ T cell clonotypes by their expansion, the ViraFEST assay first stimulated PBMC with viral peptide pools and then applied TCR sequencing. Across the study, the median time from the second dose to post-vaccine sampling was 72 days (range 14 to 241). Each well held two million PBMC cultured in IMDM containing approximately 5% human AB serum, 9 to 10 IU/ml IL-2 and gentamicin, along with roughly 10 ug/ml peptides. SARS-CoV-2 spike-specific CD4+ TCR repertoires from before and after mRNA vaccination were compared in COVID-19 convalescent patients and in infection-naive vaccine recipients. A total of roughly 9 COVID-19 convalescent patients and a few SARS-CoV-2-naive healthy vaccine recipients were included in the full study. Cultures from other donors in the study were sequenced with the Oncomine TCR Beta short-read assay on an Illumina iSeq 100. Broad study findings and their caveats: The study was limited by a small number of convalescent patients and lacked early post-infection timepoints. Clones induced by infection and clones induced by vaccination both contracted markedly at late timepoints after vaccination, which fits with T cell responses waning over time. Among healthy vaccine recipients, nearly all vaccine-induced clones were SARS-CoV-2 mono-reactive, and just 1 of 255 was cross-reactive with common cold coronaviruses.

The chain is encoded by TRBV11-2 joined to TRBJ2-2; a confident D gene designation cannot be given. This TCR was sampled from a human donor who received a COVID-19 vaccine. The sample here was CD4+ T cells from PBMCs cultured without peptide, taken after COVID-19 vaccination. The CDR3 reads CASSLAGFDTGELFF. The nucleotide sequence is TGTGCCAGCAGCTTAGCTGGGTTCGACACCGGGGAGCTGTTTTTT.